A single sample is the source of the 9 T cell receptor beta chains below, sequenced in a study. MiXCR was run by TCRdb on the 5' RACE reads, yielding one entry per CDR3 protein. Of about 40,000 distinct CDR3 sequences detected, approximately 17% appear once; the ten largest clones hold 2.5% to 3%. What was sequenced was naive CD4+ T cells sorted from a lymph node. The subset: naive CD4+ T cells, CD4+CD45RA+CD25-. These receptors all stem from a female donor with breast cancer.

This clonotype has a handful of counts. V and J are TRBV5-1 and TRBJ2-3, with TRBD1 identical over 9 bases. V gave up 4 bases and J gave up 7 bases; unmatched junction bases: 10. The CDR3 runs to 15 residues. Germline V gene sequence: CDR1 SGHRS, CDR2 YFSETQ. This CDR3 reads CASSPTSGQGHTQYF. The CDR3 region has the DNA TGCGCCAGCAGCCCAACCTCGGGACAGGGTCATACGCAGTATTTT.

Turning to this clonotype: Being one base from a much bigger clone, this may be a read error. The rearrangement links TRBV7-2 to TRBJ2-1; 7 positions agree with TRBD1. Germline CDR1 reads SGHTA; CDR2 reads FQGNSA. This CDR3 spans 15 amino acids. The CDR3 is CASSQDRAGWGEQSF. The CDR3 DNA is TGTGCCAGCAGCCAAGACAGGGCAGGCTGGGGTGAGCAGTCCTTC.

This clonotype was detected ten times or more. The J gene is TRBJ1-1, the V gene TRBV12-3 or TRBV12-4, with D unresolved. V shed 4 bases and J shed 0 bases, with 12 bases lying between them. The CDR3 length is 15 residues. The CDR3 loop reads CASSSRRNLNTEAFF. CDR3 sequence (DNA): TGTGCCAGCAGTTCTCGCCGAAATTTGAACACTGAAGCTTTCTTT.

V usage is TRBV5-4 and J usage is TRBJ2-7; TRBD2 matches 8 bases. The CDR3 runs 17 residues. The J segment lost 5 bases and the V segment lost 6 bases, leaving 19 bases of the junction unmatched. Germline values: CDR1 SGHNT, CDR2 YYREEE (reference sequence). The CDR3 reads CASNPGGSSGSIHEQYF. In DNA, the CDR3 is TGTGCCAGCAACCCGGGGGGTTCGAGCGGGAGCATCCACGAGCAGTACTTC. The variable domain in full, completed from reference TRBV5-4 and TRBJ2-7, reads ETGVTQSPTHLIKTRGQQVTLRCSSQSGHNTVSWYQQALGQGPQFIFQYYREEENGRGNFPPRFSGLQFPNYSSELNVNALELDDSALYLCASNPGGSSGSIHEQYFGPGTRLTVT.

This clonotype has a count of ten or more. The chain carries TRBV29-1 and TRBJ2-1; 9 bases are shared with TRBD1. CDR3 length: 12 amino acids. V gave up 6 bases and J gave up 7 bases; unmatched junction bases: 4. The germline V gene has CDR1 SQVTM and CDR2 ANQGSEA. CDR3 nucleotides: TGCAGCGTCGGACAGGGGATAAATGAGCAGTTCTTC. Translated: CSVGQGINEQFF.

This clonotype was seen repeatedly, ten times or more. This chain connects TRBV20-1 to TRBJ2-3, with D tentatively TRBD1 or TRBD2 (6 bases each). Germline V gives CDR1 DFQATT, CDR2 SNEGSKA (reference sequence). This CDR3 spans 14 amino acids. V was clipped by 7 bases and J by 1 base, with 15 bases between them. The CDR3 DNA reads TGCAGTGTTAGGGGGGCGCGGGGCACAGATACGCAGTATTTT. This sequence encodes CSVRGARGTDTQYF.

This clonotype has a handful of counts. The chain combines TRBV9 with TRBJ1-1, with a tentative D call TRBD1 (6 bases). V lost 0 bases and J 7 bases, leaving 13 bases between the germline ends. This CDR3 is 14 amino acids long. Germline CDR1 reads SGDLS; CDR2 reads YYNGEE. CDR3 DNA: TGTGCCAGCAGCGTAGCCAGCAGGGGTGGTGAAGCTTTCTTT. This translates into CASSVASRGGEAFF.

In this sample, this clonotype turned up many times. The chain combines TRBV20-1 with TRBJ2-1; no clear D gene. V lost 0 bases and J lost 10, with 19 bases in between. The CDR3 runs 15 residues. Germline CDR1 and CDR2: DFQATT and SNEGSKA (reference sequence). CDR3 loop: CSARDGSASGNEQFF. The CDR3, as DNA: TGCAGTGCTAGAGACGGGTCGGCGAGTGGTAACGAGCAGTTCTTC.

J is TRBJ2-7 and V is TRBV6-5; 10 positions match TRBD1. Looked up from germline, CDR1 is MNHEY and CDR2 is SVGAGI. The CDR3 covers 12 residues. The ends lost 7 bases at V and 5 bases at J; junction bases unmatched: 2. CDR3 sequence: CASKDRGDEQYF. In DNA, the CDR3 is TGTGCCAGCAAGGACAGGGGGGACGAGCAGTACTTC.